Given below is one TCR beta chain in context. The target antigen is unknown. Repertoires were generated with immunoSEQ multiplex PCR, while TCRdb's copy carries only in-frame clones and drops some. The sample lists tens of thousands of clones; roughly 78% were seen once. Germline CDR1 is SGHDN and CDR2 is FVKESK. Unmatched junction bases numbered 12, after V lost 4 bases and J lost 13 bases. This CDR3 spans 14 amino acids. The data were taken from a study of PD-1 blockade in mismatch repair-deficient tumors. Background on the study: Patients had approximately 12 mismatch repair-deficient cancer types and were previously treated and progressing.

Study observations and caveats: Rapid post-treatment expansion, then contraction, generally preceding radiologic response, marked tumor-resident clones.

This sequence joins TRBV14 and TRBJ1-4; 7 bases match TRBD1. The sequence was collected from an adult with mismatch repair-deficient cancer. The source was peripheral blood, collected 4 weeks after starting pembrolizumab. For the CDR3, the DNA is TGTGCCAGCAGCCCAGCGACAGGGCTATTGGGACTGTTTTTT. Translated, it gives CASSPATGLLGLFF.